Each of the 8 T cell receptor beta chains below was sequenced from the same sample in a study of spatial heterogeneity in lung cancer. TCRdb used MiXCR to reprocess the 5' RACE reads, holding one entry per CDR3 protein. The table lists about 39,000 distinct CDR3 sequences, roughly 5.2% of them singletons. Time point noted: sample taken at primary tumor resection. Whole RNA obtained from tumor, nontumor lung or frozen PBMC underwent sequencing without sorting. The sample in question was PBMCs, obtained at surgery. These receptors originate from a male donor with early-stage non-small cell lung cancer.

Many counts were recorded for this clonotype. CDR3 nucleotide sequence: TGTGCCAGCAGCGTAGAAGCAGAAGCCTATGGCTACACCTTC. Encoded protein: CASSVEAEAYGYTF. The chain is built from TRBV9 and TRBJ1-2; unclear D gene. This CDR3 spans 14 amino acids. Germline CDR1 is SGDLS and CDR2 is YYNGEE. The ends were cut back, 0 bases at V and 4 bases at J, with 10 bases in the middle.

J is TRBJ1-3 and V is TRBV20-1, with a tentative D call TRBD1 (5 bases). Germline loops: CDR1 DFQATT, CDR2 SNEGSKA (reference sequence). Trimming cost V 5 bases and J 2 bases, with 16 bases left between them. The CDR3 is 15 residues long. CDR3: CSAVGGGIAGNTIYF. CDR3 nucleotides: TGCAGTGCTGTCGGCGGGGGGATCGCTGGAAACACCATATATTTT.

This clonotype was observed a handful of times. This rearrangement joins TRBV20-1 to TRBJ2-3, with TRBD2 matching 8 bases. The V segment lost 8 bases and the J segment 5 bases; nucleotides outside the gene matches: 18. Germline V gives CDR1 DFQATT, CDR2 SNEGSKA (reference sequence). This CDR3 region has 16 residues. In DNA form, the CDR3 reads TGCAGTCCCAGCGGGGGACGGGGATTCCGCGGAGATACGCAGTATTTT. This sequence encodes CSPSGGRGFRGDTQYF.

This clonotype occurred a few times. This chain uses TRBV7-9 with TRBJ2-3; 13 bases fit TRBD2. The CDR3 consists of 16 residues. The J segment lost 2 bases and the V segment lost 6 bases, leaving 5 bases of the junction unmatched. Looked up from germline, CDR1 is SEHNR and CDR2 is FQNEAQ (reference sequence). The DNA for the CDR3 is TGTGCCAGCAGTCAACTAGCGGGGGGGCTCACAGATACGCAGTATTTT. Translating it yields CASSQLAGGLTDTQYF.

The chain joins TRBV19 to TRBJ1-5, with 7 bases aligning to TRBD1. The CDR3 totals 15 residues. V dropped 4 bases and J dropped 2; count of bases not matched to a gene: 5. The V gene's germline CDR1 is LNHDA and CDR2 SQIVND (reference sequence). The CDR3 loop reads CASSTTGAGNQPQHF. The CDR3 nucleotides are TGTGCCAGTAGTACAACAGGGGCCGGCAATCAGCCCCAGCATTTT.

This clonotype was seen a handful of times. The J gene is TRBJ2-7, the V gene TRBV7-2, with D hard to call. The CDR3 loop spans 13 amino acids. V was shortened by 0 bases and J by 3 bases, with 6 bases between the two germline ends. Germline lookup yields CDR1 SGHTA and CDR2 FQGNSA. The DNA for the CDR3 is TGTGCCAGCAGCTTAGCTGGGGACTACGAGCAGTACTTC. It is translated as CASSLAGDYEQYF.

This clonotype occurred a few times. This chain links TRBV7-2 with TRBJ2-5; 11 bases map to TRBD2. From germline, CDR1 is SGHTA and CDR2 FQGNSA. This CDR3 is 15 amino acids long. Losses at the gene ends were 7 bases for V and 2 bases for J; bases not matched to a gene: 6. CDR3 nucleotides: TGTGCCAGCACCCCGACTAGCGGGAAGCAAGAGACCCAGTACTTC. It translates to CASTPTSGKQETQYF.

This clonotype showed up many times. The CDR3 sequence is CSARDLLYSNQPQHF. The CDR3 bases are TGCAGTGCTAGAGATCTGTTATATAGCAATCAGCCCCAGCATTTT. V is TRBV20-1 and J is TRBJ1-5; D ambiguous. Trimming pared 0 bases from V and 0 bases from J, leaving 9 bases between. CDR1 is DFQATT, CDR2 SNEGSKA, per germline (reference sequence). CDR3 length: 15 residues.